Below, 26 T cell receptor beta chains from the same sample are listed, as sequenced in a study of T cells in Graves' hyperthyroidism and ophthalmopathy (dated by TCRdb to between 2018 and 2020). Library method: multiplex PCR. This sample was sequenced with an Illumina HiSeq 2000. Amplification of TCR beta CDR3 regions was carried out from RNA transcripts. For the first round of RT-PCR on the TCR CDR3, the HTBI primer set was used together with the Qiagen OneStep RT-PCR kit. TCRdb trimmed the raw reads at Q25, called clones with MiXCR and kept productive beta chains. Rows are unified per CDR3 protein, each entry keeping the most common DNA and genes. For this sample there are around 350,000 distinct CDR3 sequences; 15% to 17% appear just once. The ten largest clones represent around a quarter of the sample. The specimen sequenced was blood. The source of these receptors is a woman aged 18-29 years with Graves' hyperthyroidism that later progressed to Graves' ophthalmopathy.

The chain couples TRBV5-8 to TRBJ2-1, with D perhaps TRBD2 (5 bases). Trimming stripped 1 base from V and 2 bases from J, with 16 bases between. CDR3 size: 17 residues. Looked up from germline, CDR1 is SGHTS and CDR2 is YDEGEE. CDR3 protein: CASSLIRSIGAYNEQFF. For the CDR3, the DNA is TGTGCCAGCAGCTTGATTCGGTCAATCGGGGCCTACAATGAGCAGTTCTTC.

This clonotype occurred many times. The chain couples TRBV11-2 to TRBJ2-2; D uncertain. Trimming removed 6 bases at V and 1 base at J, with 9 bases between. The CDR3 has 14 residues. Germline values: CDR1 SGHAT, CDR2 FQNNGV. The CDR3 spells CASRLTLNTGELFF. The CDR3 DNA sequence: TGTGCCAGCAGACTAACACTGAACACCGGGGAGCTGTTTTTT.

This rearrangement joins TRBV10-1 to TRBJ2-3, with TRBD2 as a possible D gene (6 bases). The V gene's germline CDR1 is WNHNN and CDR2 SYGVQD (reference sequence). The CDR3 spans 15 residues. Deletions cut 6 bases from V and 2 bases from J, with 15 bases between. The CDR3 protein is CASSPDGGVTDTQYF. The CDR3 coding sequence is TGCGCCAGCAGCCCAGACGGGGGTGTCACAGATACGCAGTATTTT.

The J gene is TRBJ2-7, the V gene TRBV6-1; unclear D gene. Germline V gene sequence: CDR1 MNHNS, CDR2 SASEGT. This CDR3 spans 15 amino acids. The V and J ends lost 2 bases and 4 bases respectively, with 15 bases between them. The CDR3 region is CASSELVDGIYEQYF. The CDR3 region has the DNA TGTGCCAGCAGTGAACTTGTCGACGGAATTTACGAGCAGTACTTC.

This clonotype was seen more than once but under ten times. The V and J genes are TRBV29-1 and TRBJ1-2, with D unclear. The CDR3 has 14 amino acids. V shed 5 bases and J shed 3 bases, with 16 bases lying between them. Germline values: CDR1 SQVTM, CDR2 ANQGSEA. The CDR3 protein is CSVTYTRRDYGYTF. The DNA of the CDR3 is TGCAGCGTTACCTACACTCGGAGAGACTATGGCTACACCTTC.

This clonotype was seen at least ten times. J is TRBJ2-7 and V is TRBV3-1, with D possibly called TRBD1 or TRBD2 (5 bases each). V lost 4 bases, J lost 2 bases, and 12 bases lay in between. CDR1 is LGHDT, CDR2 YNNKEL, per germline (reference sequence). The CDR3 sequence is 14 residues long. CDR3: CASSPRGGTYEQYF. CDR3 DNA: TGTGCCAGCAGCCCTCGGGGCGGCACCTACGAGCAGTACTTC.

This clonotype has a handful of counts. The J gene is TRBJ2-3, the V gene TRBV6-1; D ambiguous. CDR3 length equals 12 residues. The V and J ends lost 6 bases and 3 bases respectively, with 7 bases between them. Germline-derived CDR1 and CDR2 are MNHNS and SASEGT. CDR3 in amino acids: CASRDFTDTQYF. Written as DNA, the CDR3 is TGTGCCAGCAGGGATTTTACAGATACGCAGTATTTT.

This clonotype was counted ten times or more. The CDR3, as DNA: TGTGCCAGCAGCAGGGTAGGGTTTAATGAAAAACTGTTTTTT. Translated: CASSRVGFNEKLFF. The chain is built from TRBV5-5 and TRBJ1-4; D is unclear. The CDR3 extends over 14 amino acids. V gave up 4 bases and J gave up 4 bases, with 11 bases separating them. CDR1 is SGHKS and CDR2 is YYEKEE in the germline V gene (reference sequence).

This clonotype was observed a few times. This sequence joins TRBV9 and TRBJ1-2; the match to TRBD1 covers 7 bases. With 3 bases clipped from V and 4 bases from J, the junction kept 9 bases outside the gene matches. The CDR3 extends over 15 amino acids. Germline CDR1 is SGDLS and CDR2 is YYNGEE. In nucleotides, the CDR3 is TGTGCCAGCAGCGCCAACACGGGACAGACCTATGGCTACACCTTC. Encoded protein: CASSANTGQTYGYTF.

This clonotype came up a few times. This chain's CDR3 is CAISSDSSGNTIYF. The DNA for the CDR3 is TGTGCCATCAGTTCGGACAGCTCTGGAAACACCATATATTTT. The rearrangement links TRBV10-3 to TRBJ1-3; perhaps TRBD1 as D (6 bases). V lost 5 bases to trimming and J lost 0 bases, with 8 bases between them. The CDR3 contains 14 residues. Germline CDR1 ENHRY, CDR2 SYGVKD.

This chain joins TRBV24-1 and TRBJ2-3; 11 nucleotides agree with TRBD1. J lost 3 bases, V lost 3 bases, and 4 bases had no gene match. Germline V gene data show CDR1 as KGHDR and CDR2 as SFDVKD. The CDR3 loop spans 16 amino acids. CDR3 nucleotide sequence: TGTGCCACCAGTGATCTTGGACAGGGGGCTACAGATACGCAGTATTTT. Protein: CATSDLGQGATDTQYF.

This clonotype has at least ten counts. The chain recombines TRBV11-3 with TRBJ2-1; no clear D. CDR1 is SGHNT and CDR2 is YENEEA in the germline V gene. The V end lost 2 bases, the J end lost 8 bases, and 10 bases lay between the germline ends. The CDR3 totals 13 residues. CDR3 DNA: TGTGCCAGCAGCTTAACCAGCGAAGATGAGCAGTTCTTC. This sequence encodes CASSLTSEDEQFF.

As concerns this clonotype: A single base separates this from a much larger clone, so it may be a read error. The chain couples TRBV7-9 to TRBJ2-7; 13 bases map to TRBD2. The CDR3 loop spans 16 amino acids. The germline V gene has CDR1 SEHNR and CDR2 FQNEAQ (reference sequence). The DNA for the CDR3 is TGTGCCAGCAGCTTAGCCGGGACTAGCGGGAAACACGAGCAGCTCTTC. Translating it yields CASSLAGTSGKHEQLF.

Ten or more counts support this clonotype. Here the CDR3 reads CASSLVAGQRRYGYTF. The DNA of the CDR3 is TGTGCCAGCAGCTTAGTAGCGGGACAAAGACGGTATGGCTACACCTTC. This chain connects TRBV7-9 to TRBJ1-2; a possible D gene is TRBD1 (6 bases). CDR1 is SEHNR and CDR2 is FQNEAQ in the germline V gene (reference sequence). The CDR3 runs to 16 residues. V was clipped by 1 base and J by 5 bases, with 17 bases between them.

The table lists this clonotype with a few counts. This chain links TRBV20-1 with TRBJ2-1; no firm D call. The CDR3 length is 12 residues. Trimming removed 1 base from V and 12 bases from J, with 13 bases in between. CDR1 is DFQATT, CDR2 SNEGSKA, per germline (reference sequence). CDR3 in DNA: TGCAGTGCTAGAGTTTCACCGGGCGCGCAGTTCTTC. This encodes CSARVSPGAQFF.

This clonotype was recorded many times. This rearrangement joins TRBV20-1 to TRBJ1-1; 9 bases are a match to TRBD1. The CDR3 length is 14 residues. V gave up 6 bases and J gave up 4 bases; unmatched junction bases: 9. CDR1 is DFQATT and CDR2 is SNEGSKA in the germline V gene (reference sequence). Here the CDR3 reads CSARLSDRGTEAFF. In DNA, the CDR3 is TGCAGTGCCCGACTTTCGGACAGGGGCACTGAAGCTTTCTTT.

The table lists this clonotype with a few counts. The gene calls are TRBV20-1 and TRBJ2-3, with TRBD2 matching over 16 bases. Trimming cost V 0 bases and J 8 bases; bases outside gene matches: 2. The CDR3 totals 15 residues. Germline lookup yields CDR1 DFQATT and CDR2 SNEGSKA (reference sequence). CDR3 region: CSARDGTSGRGTQYF. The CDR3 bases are TGCAGTGCTAGAGATGGGACTAGCGGGAGGGGTACGCAGTATTTT.

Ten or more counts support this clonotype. The CDR3 reads CASSGTSGRSDTQYF. CDR3 coding DNA: TGTGCCAGCAGTGGAACTAGCGGGAGGTCAGATACGCAGTATTTT. The J gene is TRBJ2-3, the V gene TRBV2, with 12 bases lining up with TRBD2. This CDR3 has 15 residues. CDR1 SNHLY and CDR2 FYNNEI come from the germline V gene. V shed 4 bases, J shed 4 bases, and the junction held 3 bases outside the gene matches.

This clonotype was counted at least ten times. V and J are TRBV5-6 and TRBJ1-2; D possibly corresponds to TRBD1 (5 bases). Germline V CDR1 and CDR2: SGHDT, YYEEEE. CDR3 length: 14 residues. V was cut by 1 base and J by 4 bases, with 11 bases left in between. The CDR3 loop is CASSLRRDSYGYTF. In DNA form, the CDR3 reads TGTGCCAGCAGCTTGCGCAGGGACTCCTATGGCTACACCTTC.

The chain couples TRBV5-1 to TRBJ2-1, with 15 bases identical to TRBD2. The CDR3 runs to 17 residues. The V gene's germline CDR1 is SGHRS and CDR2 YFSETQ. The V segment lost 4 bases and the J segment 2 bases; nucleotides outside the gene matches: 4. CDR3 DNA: TGCGCCAGCAGCCCGGGGACTAGCGGGGGGACCTACAATGAGCAGTTCTTC. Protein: CASSPGTSGGTYNEQFF.

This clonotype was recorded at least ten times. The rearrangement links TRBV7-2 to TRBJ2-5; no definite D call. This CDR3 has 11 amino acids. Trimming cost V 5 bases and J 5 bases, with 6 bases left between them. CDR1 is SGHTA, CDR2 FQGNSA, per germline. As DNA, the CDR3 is TGTGCCAGCAGCCAACGGGAGACCCAGTACTTC. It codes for CASSQRETQYF.

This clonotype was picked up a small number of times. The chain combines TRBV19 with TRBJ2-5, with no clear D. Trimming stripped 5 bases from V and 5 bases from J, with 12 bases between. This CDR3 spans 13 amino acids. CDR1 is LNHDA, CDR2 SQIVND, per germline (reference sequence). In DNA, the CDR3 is TGTGCCAGTAGTGGTATGACAAGGGAGACCCAGTACTTC. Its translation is CASSGMTRETQYF.

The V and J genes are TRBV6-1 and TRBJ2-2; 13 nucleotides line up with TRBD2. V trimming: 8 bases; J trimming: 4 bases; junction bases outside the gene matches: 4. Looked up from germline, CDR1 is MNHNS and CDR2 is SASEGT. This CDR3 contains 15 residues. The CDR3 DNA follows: TGTGCCAGCTGCCGACTAGCGGGAGGCACCGGGGAGCTGTTTTTT. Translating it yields CASCRLAGGTGELFF.

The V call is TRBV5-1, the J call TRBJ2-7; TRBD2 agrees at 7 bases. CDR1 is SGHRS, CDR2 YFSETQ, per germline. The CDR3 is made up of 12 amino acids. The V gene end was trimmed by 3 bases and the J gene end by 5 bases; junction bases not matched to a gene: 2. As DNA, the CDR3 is TGCGCCAGCAGCTCAGGACTAGACGAGCAGTACTTC. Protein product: CASSSGLDEQYF.

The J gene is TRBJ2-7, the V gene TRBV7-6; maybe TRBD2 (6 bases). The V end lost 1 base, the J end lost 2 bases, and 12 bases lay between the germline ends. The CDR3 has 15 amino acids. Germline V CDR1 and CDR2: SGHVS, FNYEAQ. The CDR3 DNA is TGTGCCAGCAGCTTAGTCGGGACTTCTCCCTACGAGCAGTACTTC. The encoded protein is CASSLVGTSPYEQYF.

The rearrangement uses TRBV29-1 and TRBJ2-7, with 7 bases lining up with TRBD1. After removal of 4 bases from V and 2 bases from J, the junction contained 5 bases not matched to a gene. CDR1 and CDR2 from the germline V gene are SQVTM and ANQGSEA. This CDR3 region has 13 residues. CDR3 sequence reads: CSVGGTATYEQYF. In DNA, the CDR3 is TGCAGCGTTGGGGGGACAGCGACCTACGAGCAGTACTTC.